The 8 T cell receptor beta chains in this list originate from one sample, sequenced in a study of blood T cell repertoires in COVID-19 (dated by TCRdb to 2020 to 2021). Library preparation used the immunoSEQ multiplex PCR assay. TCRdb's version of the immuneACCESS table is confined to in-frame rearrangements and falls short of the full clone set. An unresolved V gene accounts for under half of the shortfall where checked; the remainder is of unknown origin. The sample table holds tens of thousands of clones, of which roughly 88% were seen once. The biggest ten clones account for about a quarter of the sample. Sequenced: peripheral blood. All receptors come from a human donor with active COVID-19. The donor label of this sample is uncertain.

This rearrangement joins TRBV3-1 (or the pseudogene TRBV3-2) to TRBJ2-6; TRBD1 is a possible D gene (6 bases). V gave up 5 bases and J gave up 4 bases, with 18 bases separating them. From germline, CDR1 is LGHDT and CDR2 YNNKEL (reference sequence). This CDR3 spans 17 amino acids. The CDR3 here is CASSEQGLRSGANVLTF. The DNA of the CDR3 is TGTGCCAGCAGCGAACAGGGTTTACGGTCCGGGGCCAACGTCCTGACTTTC.

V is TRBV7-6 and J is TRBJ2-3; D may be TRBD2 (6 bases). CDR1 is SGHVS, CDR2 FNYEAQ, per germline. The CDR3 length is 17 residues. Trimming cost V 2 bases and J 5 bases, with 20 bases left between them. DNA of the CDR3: TGTGCCAGCAGCTTAAACTGGCAAGCGGGTGGGGAAGATACGCAGTATTTT. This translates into CASSLNWQAGGEDTQYF. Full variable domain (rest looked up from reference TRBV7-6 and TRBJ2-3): GAGVSQSPRYKVTKRGQDVALRCDPISGHVSLYWYRQALGQGPEFLTYFNYEAQQDKSGLPNDRFSAERPEGSISTLTIQRTEQRDSAMYRCASSLNWQAGGEDTQYFGPGTRLTVL.

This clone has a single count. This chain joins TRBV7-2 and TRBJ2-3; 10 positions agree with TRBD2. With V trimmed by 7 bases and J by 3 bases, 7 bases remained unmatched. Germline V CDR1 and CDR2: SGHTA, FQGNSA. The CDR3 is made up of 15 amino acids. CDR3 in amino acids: CASNTGSGGTDTQYF. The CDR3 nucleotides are TGTGCCAGCAACACGGGTAGCGGGGGGACAGATACGCAGTATTTT.

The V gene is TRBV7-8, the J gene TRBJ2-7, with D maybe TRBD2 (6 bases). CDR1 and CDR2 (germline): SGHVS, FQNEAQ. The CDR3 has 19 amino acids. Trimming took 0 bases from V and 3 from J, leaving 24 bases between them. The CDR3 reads CASSLALPRVGGDHYEQYF. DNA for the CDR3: TGTGCCAGCAGCTTAGCGCTCCCGAGAGTGGGGGGTGACCACTACGAGCAGTACTTC.

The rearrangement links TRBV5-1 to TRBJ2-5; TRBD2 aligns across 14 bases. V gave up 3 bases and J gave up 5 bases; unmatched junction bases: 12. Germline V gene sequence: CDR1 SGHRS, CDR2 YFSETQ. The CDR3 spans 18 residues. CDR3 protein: CASSSGTSGGGVRETQYF. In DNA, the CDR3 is TGCGCCAGCAGCTCCGGGACTAGCGGGGGCGGCGTGAGGGAGACCCAGTACTTC. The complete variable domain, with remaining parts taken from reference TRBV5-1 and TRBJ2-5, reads KAGVTQTPRYLIKTRGQQVTLSCSPISGHRSVSWYQQTPGQGLQFLFEYFSETQRNKGNFPGRFSGRQFSNSRSEMNVSTLELGDSALYLCASSSGTSGGGVRETQYFGPGTRLLVL.

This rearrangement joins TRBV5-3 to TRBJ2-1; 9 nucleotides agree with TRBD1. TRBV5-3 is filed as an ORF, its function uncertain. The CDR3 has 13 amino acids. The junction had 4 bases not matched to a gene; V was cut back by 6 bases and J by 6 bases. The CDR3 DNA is TGTGCCAGAAAGGGACAGGGTCCCAATGAGCAGTTCTTC. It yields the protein CARKGQGPNEQFF.

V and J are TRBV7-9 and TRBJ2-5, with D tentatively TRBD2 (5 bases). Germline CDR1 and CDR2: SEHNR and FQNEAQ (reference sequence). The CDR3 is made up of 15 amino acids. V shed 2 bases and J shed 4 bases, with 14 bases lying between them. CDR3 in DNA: TGTGCCAGCAGCTTATCCTCTAGCCCGGGAGAGACCCAGTACTTC. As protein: CASSLSSSPGETQYF.

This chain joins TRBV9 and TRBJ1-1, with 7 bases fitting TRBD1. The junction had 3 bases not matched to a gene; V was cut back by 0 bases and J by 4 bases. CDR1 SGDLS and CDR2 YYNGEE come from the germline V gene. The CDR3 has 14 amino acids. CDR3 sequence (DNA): TGTGCCAGCAGCGTAGAGACAGGGACCACTGAAGCTTTCTTT. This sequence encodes CASSVETGTTEAFF.